This TCR beta chain was found in a study of cytomegalovirus exposure and HLA in healthy donors. Overall study context: Approximately 200 million T cells yielded 117 million unique TCR beta sequences in earlier analysis.

Study-wide results and limits: Some TCR beta chains (roughly 160 of them) were listed as cytomegalovirus-associated. Most TCR sequences proved rare, with some public TCRs found in many donors. Cytomegalovirus status was reportedly diagnosed by the classifier with high specificity and sensitivity.

V was trimmed by 0 bases and J by 3 bases, leaving 9 bases between them. The CDR3 covers 14 residues. Per the germline V gene, CDR1 is LGHNA and CDR2 is YSLEER. The PCR ran on 60 Vbeta and 13 Jbeta primers. The method was immunoSEQ multiplex PCR; TCRdb's version includes in-frame clones alone and lacks a portion of them. Found here are 140,000 or so clones; the top ten clones hold approximately 0.88%. Remarks on this clone: Its target is unknown.

This chain connects TRBV4-3 to TRBJ2-7; D not certain. This TCR was sampled from a male donor in good health and CMV-seronegative. The sequencing input was PBMCs. The CDR3 DNA reads TGCGCCAGCAGCCAAGATCGAGGATTCTACGAGCAGTACTTC. Amino acids: CASSQDRGFYEQYF.